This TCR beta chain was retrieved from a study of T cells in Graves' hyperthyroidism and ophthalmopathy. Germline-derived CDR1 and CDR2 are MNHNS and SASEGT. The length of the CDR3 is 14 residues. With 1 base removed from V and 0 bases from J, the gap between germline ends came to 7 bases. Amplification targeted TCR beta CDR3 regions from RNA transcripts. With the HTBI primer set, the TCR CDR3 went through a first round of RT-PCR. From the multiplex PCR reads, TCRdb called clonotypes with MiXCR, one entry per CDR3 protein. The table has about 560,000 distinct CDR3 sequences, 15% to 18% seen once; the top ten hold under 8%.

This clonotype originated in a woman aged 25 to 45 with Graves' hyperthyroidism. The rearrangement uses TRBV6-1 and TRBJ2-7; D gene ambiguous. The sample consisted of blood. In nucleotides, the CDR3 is TGTGCCAGCAGTGAAGTGGGAATCTCCTACGAGCAGTACTTC. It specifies CASSEVGISYEQYF.